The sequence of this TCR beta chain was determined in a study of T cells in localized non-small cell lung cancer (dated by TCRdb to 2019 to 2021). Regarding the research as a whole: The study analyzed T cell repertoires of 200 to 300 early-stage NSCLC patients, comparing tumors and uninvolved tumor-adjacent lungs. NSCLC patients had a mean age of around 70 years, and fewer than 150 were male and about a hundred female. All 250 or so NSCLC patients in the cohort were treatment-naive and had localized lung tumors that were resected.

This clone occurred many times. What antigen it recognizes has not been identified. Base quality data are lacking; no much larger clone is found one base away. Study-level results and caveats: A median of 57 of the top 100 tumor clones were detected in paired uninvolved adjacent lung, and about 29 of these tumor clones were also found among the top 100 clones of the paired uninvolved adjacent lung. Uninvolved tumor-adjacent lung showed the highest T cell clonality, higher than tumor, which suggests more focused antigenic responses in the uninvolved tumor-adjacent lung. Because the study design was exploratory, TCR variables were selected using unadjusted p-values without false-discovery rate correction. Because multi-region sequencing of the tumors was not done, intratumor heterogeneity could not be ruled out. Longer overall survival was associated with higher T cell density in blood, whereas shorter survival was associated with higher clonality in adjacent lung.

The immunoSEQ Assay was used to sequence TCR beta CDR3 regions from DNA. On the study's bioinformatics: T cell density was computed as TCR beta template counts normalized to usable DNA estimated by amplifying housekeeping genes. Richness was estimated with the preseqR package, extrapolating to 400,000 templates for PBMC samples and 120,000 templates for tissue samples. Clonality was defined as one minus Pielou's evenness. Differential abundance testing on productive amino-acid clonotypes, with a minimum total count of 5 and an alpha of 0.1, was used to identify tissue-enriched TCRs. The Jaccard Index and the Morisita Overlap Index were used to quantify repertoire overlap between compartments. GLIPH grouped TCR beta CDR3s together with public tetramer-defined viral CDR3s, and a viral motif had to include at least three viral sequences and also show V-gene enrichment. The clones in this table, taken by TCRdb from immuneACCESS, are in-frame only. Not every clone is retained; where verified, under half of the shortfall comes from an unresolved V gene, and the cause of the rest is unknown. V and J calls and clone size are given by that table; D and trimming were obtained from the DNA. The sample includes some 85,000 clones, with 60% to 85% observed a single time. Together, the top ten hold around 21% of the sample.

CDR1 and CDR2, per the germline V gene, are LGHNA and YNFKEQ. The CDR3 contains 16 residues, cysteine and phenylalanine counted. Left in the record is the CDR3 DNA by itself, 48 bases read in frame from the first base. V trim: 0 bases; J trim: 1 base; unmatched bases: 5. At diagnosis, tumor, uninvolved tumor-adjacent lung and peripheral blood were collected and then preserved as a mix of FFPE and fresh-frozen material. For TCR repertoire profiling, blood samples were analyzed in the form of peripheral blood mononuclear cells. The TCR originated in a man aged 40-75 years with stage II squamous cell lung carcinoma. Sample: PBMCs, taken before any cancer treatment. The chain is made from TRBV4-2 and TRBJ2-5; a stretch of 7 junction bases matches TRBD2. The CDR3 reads CASSQEGGAAQETQYF. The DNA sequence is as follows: TGTGCCAGCAGCCAAGAGGGAGGGGCGGCCCAAGAGACCCAGTACTTC.